This T cell receptor (beta chain) was documented in a study of T cells in localized non-small cell lung cancer. The CDR3 has 17 residues. The data were produced by immunoSEQ multiplex PCR, yet TCRdb's version contains in-frame clones alone and is incomplete. The sample lists roughly 13,000 clones, over 65% occurring once. Findings of the study overall: Uninvolved neighboring lung showed the greatest T cell clonality, exceeding tumor. A median of about 54 of the top 100 tumor clones appeared in adjacent lung, which was paired and uninvolved. A single tumor region was sequenced, leaving heterogeneity possible.

This clone was picked up a small number of times. The antigen is unknown. The material sequenced was peripheral blood, taken before any cancer treatment. The rearrangement links TRBV21-1 to TRBJ2-1; the table's D call of TRBD2 was not tested on the DNA. TRBV21-1 is flagged as a pseudogene. The sequence was collected from a male donor older than 55 with stage I squamous cell lung carcinoma. The chain's CDR3 is CASSGDLLAGAPDEQFF. The CDR3 DNA reads as TGTGCCAGCAGCGGCGACCTACTAGCGGGAGCTCCCGATGAGCAGTTCTTC.